This T cell receptor beta chain comes out of a study of blood T cell repertoires in COVID-19. Study in general: Samples taken during acute and convalescent COVID-19 were collected in the United States, Italy and Spain. Nucleic acid was either cDNA or gDNA, and it came from T cells, B-cell-depleted T cells, or PBMCs.

Original processing methods: Amplifying reference gene primers gave estimates of nucleated cell counts. Sequencing used immunoSEQ multiplex PCR; TCRdb keeps in-frame clones, though not all of them. That table furnishes V, J and clone size, whereas the DNA furnished D and trimming. The sample has some 50,000 clones; about nine tenths are singletons. The sequence derives from a man aged 55 to 69 with acute or convalescent COVID-19. Sequences were obtained from peripheral blood.

CDR3 residues: CASSIQGFYEQYF. The DNA of the CDR3 is TGCGCCAGCAGCATCCAGGGTTTTTACGAGCAGTACTTC. The chain uses TRBV5-1 and TRBJ2-7; D might be TRBD1 (5 bases). V lost 4 bases, J lost 4 bases, and 12 bases lay in between. Looked up from germline, CDR1 is SGHRS and CDR2 is YFSETQ. The CDR3 contains 13 residues.